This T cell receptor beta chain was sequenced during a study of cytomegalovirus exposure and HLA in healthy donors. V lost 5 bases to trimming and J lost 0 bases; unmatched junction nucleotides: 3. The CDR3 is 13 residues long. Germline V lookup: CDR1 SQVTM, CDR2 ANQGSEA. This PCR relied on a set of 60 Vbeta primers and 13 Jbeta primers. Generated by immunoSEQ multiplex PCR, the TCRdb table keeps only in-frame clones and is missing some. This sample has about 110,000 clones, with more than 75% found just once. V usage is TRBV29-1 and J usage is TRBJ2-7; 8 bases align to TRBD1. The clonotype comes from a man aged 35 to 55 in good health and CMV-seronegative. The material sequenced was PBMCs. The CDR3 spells CSVKGQVSYEQYF. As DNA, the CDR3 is TGCAGCGTTAAGGGACAGGTCTCCTACGAGCAGTACTTC.